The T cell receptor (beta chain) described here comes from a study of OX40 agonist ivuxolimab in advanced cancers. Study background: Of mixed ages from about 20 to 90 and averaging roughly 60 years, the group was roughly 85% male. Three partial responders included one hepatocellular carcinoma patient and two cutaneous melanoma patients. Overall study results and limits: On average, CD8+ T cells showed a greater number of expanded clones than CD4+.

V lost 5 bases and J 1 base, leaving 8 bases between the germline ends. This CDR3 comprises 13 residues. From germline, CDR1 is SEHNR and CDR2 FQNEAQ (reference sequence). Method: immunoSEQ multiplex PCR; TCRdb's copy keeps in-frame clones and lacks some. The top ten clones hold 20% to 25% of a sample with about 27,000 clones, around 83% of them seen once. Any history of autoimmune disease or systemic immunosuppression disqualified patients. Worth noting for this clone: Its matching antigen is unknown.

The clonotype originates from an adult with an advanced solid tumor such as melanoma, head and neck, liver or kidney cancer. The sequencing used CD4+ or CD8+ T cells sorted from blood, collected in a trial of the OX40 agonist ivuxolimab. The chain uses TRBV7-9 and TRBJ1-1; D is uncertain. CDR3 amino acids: CASSLPGNTEAFF. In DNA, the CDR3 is TGTGCCAGCAGCCTACCGGGGAACACTGAAGCTTTCTTT.